These T cell receptor beta chains were read from a single sample in a study of identical twins. MiXCR, applied by TCRdb to the 5' RACE reads, yields one record per CDR3 protein. The repertoire holds some 500,000 distinct CDR3 sequences, with 7.5% to 10% as singletons. The same sample was also used in a study of yellow fever vaccine responses in identical twins.

The sample taken for sequencing was PBMCs. Receptors were obtained from a young woman in good health. CDR3s leave out the opening cysteine and the closing phenylalanine or tryptophan.

V: TRBV6-2/TRBV6-3; J: TRBJ2-3; CDR3: ASRGLAGGDTQY
V: TRBV12-3/TRBV12-4; J: TRBJ1-3; CDR3: ASSFGQGATGNTIY
V: TRBV6-1; J: TRBJ2-7; CDR3: ASGPAGRYYEQY
V: TRBV7-9; J: TRBJ2-5; CDR3: ASSPGTRLETQY
V: TRBV6-2/TRBV6-3; J: TRBJ2-1; CDR3: ASSSTAYNEQF
V: TRBV7-9; J: TRBJ2-7; CDR3: ASSLTRTSTLYEQY
V: TRBV7-9; J: TRBJ2-1; CDR3: ASSLLEKYNEQF
V: TRBV28; J: TRBJ1-5; CDR3: ASRGRANQPQH
V: TRBV12-3/TRBV12-4; J: TRBJ1-5; CDR3: ASNGGGLYQPQH
V: TRBV5-5; J: TRBJ1-2; CDR3: ASSLEAPHPGGYT
V: TRBV29-1; J: TRBJ2-2; CDR3: SVEDGENTGELL
V: TRBV14; J: TRBJ2-1; CDR3: ASSQLATVQF
V: TRBV6-5; J: TRBJ2-7; CDR3: ASSYSRISYEQY
V: TRBV5-1; J: TRBJ2-6; CDR3: ASSLAGSGGANVLT
V: TRBV5-1; J: TRBJ2-3; CDR3: ASSMQVFLNDTQY
V: TRBV20-1; J: TRBJ2-5; CDR3: SALPAAGGETQY
V: TRBV11-2; J: TRBJ2-5; CDR3: ASSLHQMGETQY
V: TRBV20-1; J: TRBJ2-7; CDR3: SASSSAGRNSYEQY
V: TRBV12-3/TRBV12-4; J: TRBJ2-2; CDR3: ASSLSSLNTGELF
V: TRBV24-1; J: TRBJ2-3; CDR3: ATSATAPLGGDTQY
V: TRBV5-6; J: TRBJ2-2; CDR3: ASSFFPGLANTGELF
V: TRBV5-1; J: TRBJ2-7; CDR3: ASSLGFSSYEQY
V: TRBV20-1; J: TRBJ2-7; CDR3: SATSQGVVSEQY
V: TRBV6-1; J: TRBJ2-5; CDR3: ASSTRASGDKETQY
V: TRBV24-1; J: TRBJ1-2; CDR3: ATSEGTANYGYT
V: TRBV28; J: TRBJ2-6; CDR3: ASSSQGLSGANVLT
V: TRBV12-3/TRBV12-4; J: TRBJ2-7; CDR3: ASAKGVGNEQY
V: TRBV6-5; J: TRBJ2-5; CDR3: ASSHSGPGGNIQETQY
V: TRBV4-3; J: TRBJ2-3; CDR3: ASSQESGVGNTQY
V: TRBV6-5; J: TRBJ2-3; CDR3: ASSYSSSESTDTQY
V: TRBV27; J: TRBJ1-2; CDR3: ASSFLPAGYGYT
V: TRBV28; J: TRBJ2-7; CDR3: ASSPITGTGSSEQY
V: TRBV7-8; J: TRBJ1-1; CDR3: ASSLVQGSTTEAF
V: TRBV4-3; J: TRBJ2-1; CDR3: ASSQGRAGDEQF
V: TRBV6-1; J: TRBJ1-2; CDR3: AVMTGAGYGYT
V: TRBV20-1; J: TRBJ2-3; CDR3: SASRGLAGPTDTQY
V: TRBV15; J: TRBJ2-5; CDR3: ATGRGLASETQY
V: TRBV4-2; J: TRBJ2-7; CDR3: ASSPNVGGLGEQY
V: TRBV10-3; J: TRBJ2-2; CDR3: AITTGQGLLAGELF
V: TRBV4-1; J: TRBJ2-6; CDR3: ASSPHWGGANSGANVLT
V: TRBV24-1; J: TRBJ2-3; CDR3: ATDSPFTDTQY
V: TRBV3-1; J: TRBJ2-1; CDR3: ASSQYDRSYNEQF
V: TRBV24-1; J: TRBJ2-2; CDR3: ATSDPGQGLLGELF
V: TRBV7-2; J: TRBJ2-7; CDR3: ASSLVAGVSYEQY
V: TRBV6-5; J: TRBJ2-7; CDR3: ASSYSERAYEQY
V: TRBV6-5; J: TRBJ1-2; CDR3: ASSYWGSGYT
V: TRBV7-2; J: TRBJ2-3; CDR3: ASSQFLAGARPDTQY
V: TRBV11-2; J: TRBJ1-2; CDR3: ASSLDPEGTSGYT
V: TRBV11-2; J: TRBJ2-5; CDR3: ASSSDDRGQETQY
V: TRBV6-1; J: TRBJ1-1; CDR3: ASIPLPGAF
V: TRBV29-1; J: TRBJ2-3; CDR3: SVQLAGVTDTQY
V: TRBV3-1; J: TRBJ1-6; CDR3: ASSQDGVTPLH
V: TRBV2; J: TRBJ2-7; CDR3: ASGQVRSYEQY
V: TRBV2; J: TRBJ2-1; CDR3: ASSGDRVYQRLQYNEQF
V: TRBV29-1; J: TRBJ2-3; CDR3: SVAVLRTDTQY
V: TRBV6-1; J: TRBJ2-4; CDR3: ASSGENTKIQY
V: TRBV20-1; J: TRBJ2-3; CDR3: SERRADTQY
V: TRBV15; J: TRBJ2-7; CDR3: ATSRGNSGVGQY